The rows below give T cell receptor beta chains drawn from one sample of a study of long-term antiretroviral therapy in people with HIV. Using immunoSEQ multiplex PCR, the repertoire was profiled, and TCRdb retains in-frame clones only, with some absent. The sample includes 20,000 to 25,000 clones, more than 70% of them seen just once. The sequencing here drew on unsorted PBMCs, taken 1.7 to 1.8 years before starting antiretroviral therapy. The receptor set was obtained from a woman in her thirties or forties with HIV. CDR3s include the opening cysteine and the closing phenylalanine or tryptophan.

V: TRBV18; J: TRBJ2-1; CDR3: CASSPRQGTPGRNNEQFF
V: TRBV6-5; J: TRBJ2-1; CDR3: CASSYSSRNEQFF
V: TRBV7-9; J: TRBJ1-1; CDR3: CASSPLDRDGTEAFF
V: TRBV5-1; J: TRBJ2-3; CDR3: CASSLGGTGERTDTQYF
V: TRBV7-9; J: TRBJ2-3; CDR3: CASSGRAWADTQYF
V: TRBV19; J: TRBJ1-1; CDR3: CASSIAKNTEAFF
V: TRBV5-1; J: TRBJ2-2; CDR3: CASATGREDTGELFF
V: TRBV25-1; J: TRBJ2-1; CDR3: CASSDIRNNEQFF
V: TRBV30; J: TRBJ2-7; CDR3: CAWSSRVGDEQYF
V: TRBV30; J: TRBJ1-1; CDR3: CAWRRVPRTEAFF
V: TRBV7-2; J: TRBJ1-5; CDR3: CASSLTSYSNQPQHF
V: TRBV5-1; J: TRBJ1-1; CDR3: CASSLGWNTEAFF
V: TRBV11-2; J: TRBJ2-2; CDR3: CASSLSRGGELFF
V: TRBV29-1; J: TRBJ2-4; CDR3: CSVEVAGRNIQYF
V: TRBV29-1; J: TRBJ2-7; CDR3: CSVHQGGRGSYEQYF
V: TRBV4-1; J: TRBJ1-1; CDR3: CASSPQGSSTEAFF
V: TRBV23-1; J: TRBJ1-5; CDR3: CASSPGPYNQPQHF
V: TRBV5-4; J: TRBJ2-2; CDR3: CATSGSNTGELFF
V: TRBV7-2; J: TRBJ1-1; CDR3: CASSLNGGQQSTF
V: TRBV29-1; J: TRBJ1-1; CDR3: CSVLGLEAFF
V: TRBV19; J: TRBJ2-1; CDR3: CASSIAPDRSYNEQFF
V: TRBV4-2; J: TRBJ1-2; CDR3: CASSQAHDSINYGYTF
V: TRBV11-3; J: TRBJ1-1; CDR3: CASSPSDRGYTTEAFF
V: TRBV19; J: TRBJ2-2; CDR3: CASSRTPYTGELFF
V: TRBV30; J: TRBJ1-5; CDR3: CAWSGGQANQPQHF
V: TRBV4-3; J: TRBJ2-7; CDR3: CASSQFKSYEQYF
V: TRBV4-2; J: TRBJ1-5; CDR3: CASSLGGDQPQHF
V: TRBV11-2; J: TRBJ2-1; CDR3: CASSHGIHNEQFF
V: TRBV4-1; J: TRBJ2-7; CDR3: CASSLGTGAYEQYF
V: TRBV7-9; J: TRBJ1-2; CDR3: CASSAGDRGDSGYTF
V: TRBV11-3; J: TRBJ1-3; CDR3: CASSFSGSGNTIYF
V: TRBV29-1; J: TRBJ2-1; CDR3: CSAYGIGGGYYNEQFF
V: TRBV6-1; J: TRBJ2-1; CDR3: CASSEGTSGGYNEQFF
V: TRBV4-2; J: TRBJ1-2; CDR3: CASSQIPLQGSYGYTF
V: TRBV6-5; J: TRBJ2-2; CDR3: CASSYRVTGELFF
V: TRBV7-2; J: TRBJ2-7; CDR3: CASSPRWSTYEQYF
V: TRBV6-1; J: TRBJ1-1; CDR3: CALTNYGANTEAFF
V: TRBV7-9; J: TRBJ2-7; CDR3: CASSLAGDTYEQYF
V: TRBV19; J: TRBJ2-5; CDR3: CASSPDWEETQYF
V: TRBV6-5; J: TRBJ2-1; CDR3: CASSSQGASYNEQFF
V: TRBV6-1; J: TRBJ2-5; CDR3: CASSGRETQYF
V: TRBV6-1; J: TRBJ1-4; CDR3: CASSPGTGFEKLFF
V: TRBV30; J: TRBJ1-2; CDR3: CAWSVRVGENGYTF
V: TRBV5-5; J: TRBJ1-1; CDR3: CASSSGHSNTEAFF
V: TRBV7-9; J: TRBJ1-1; CDR3: CASSFVTEAFF
V: TRBV30; J: TRBJ2-6; CDR3: CAWSKTGGGTGANVLTF
V: TRBV5-6; J: TRBJ1-2; CDR3: CASTYRGPRYYGYTF
V: TRBV14; J: TRBJ2-1; CDR3: CASSRYNEQFF
V: TRBV7-7; J: TRBJ2-7; CDR3: CASSQGRGGPYEQYF
V: TRBV19; J: TRBJ1-1; CDR3: CASSLGTGNTEAFF
V: TRBV5-6; J: TRBJ2-7; CDR3: CASSLQAGSSYEQYF
V: TRBV12-5; J: TRBJ2-1; CDR3: CASGRPTSSYNEQFF
V: TRBV7-9; J: TRBJ1-1; CDR3: CASSSTGIDMNTEAFF
V: TRBV6-1; J: TRBJ1-2; CDR3: CASSDDIVRSYTF
V: TRBV7-8; J: TRBJ1-1; CDR3: CASSLDQGRDTEAFF
V: TRBV27; J: TRBJ1-1; CDR3: CASSLSYNTEAFF
V: TRBV29-1; J: TRBJ2-6; CDR3: CSVGVGGSGANVLTF
V: TRBV4-3; J: TRBJ1-1; CDR3: CASSQNLLPRGTEAFF
V: TRBV28; J: TRBJ1-5; CDR3: CASSLGSWGNQPQHF